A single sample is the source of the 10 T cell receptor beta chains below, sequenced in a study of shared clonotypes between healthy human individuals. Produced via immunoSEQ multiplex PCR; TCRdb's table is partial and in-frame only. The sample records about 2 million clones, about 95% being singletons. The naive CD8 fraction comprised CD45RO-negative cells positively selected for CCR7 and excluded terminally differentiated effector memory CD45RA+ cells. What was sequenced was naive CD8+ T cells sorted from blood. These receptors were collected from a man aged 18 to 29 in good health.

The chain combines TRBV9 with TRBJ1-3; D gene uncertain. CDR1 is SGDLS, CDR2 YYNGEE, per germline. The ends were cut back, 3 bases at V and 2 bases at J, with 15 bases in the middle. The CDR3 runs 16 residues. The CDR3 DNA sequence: TGTGCCAGCAGCGCCTCCCGGGAGTGGGCTGGAAACACCATATATTTT. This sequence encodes CASSASREWAGNTIYF.

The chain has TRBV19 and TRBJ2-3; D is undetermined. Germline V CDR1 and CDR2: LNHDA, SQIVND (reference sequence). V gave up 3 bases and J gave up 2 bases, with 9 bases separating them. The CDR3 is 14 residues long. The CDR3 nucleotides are TGTGCCAGTAGTATGACGGAATACACAGATACGCAGTATTTT. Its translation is CASSMTEYTDTQYF.

CDR3 amino acids: CASSGVGTNTGELFF. The CDR3 nucleotides are TGTGCCAGCAGCGGGGTTGGGACGAACACCGGGGAGCTGTTTTTT. The chain couples TRBV5-4 to TRBJ2-2; the D is unclear. V lost 4 bases and J 0 bases, leaving 10 bases between the germline ends. From germline, CDR1 is SGHNT and CDR2 YYREEE (reference sequence). The CDR3 covers 15 residues.

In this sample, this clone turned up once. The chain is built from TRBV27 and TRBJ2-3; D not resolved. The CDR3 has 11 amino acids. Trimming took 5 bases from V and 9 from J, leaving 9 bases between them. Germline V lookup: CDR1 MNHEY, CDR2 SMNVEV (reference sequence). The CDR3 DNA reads TGTGCCAGCAGTCGTACGGAAACGCAGTATTTT. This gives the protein CASSRTETQYF.

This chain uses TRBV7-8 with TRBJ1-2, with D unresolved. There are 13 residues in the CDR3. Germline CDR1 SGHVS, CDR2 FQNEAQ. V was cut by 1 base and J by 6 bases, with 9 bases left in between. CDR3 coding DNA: TGTGCCAGCAGCTTAGGCAGTGAGGATGGCTACACCTTC. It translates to CASSLGSEDGYTF.

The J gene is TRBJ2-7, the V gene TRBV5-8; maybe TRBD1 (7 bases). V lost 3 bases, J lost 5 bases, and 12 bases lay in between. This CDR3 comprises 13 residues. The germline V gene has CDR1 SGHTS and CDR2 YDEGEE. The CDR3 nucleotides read TGTGCCAGCAGCTCATCAGGGGGGCACGAGCAGTACTTC. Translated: CASSSSGGHEQYF.

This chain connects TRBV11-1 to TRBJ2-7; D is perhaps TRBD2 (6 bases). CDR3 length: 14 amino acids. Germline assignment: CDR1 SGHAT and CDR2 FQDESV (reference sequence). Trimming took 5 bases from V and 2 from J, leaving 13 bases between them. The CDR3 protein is CASSPGRGPYEQYF. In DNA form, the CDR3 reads TGTGCCAGCAGCCCCGGGAGAGGACCCTACGAGCAGTACTTC.

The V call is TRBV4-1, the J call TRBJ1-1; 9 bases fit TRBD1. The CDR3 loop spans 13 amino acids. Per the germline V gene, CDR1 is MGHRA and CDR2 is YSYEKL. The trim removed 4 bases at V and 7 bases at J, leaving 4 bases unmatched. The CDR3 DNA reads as TGCGCCAGCAGCCTCGGACAGGGGCATGAAGCTTTCTTT. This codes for CASSLGQGHEAFF.

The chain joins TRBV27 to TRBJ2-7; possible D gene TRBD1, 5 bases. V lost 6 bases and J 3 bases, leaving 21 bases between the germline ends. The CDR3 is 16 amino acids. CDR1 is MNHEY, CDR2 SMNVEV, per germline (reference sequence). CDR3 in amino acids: CASSPDSATIIYEQYF. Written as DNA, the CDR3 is TGTGCCAGCAGCCCTGACAGTGCCACGATAATCTACGAGCAGTACTTC.

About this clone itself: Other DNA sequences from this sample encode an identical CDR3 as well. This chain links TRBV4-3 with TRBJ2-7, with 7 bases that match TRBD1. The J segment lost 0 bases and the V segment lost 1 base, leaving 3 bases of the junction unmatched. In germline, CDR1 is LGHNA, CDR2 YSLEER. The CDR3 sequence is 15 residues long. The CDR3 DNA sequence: TGCGCCAGCAGCCAAGGGTGGGACAGCTCCTACGAGCAGTACTTC. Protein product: CASSQGWDSSYEQYF.